This T cell receptor beta chain was sequenced in a study of OX40 agonist ivuxolimab in advanced cancers. Background on the whole study: Ivuxolimab, which targeted the costimulatory receptor OX40 (CD134), was an agonistic, fully human IgG2 monoclonal antibody. Prior anti-PD-1, anti-PD-L1 or anti-CTLA-4 therapy was permitted, and approximately 41% of dose-escalation patients had received checkpoint inhibitors. Three dose-escalation patients achieved partial responses, one with hepatocellular carcinoma and two with cutaneous melanoma. The paper reports the monotherapy dose-escalation portion (N of about 50 patients) of the phase I ivuxolimab trial. Intravenous ivuxolimab was administered to patients every 2 weeks at six dose levels: 0.01, 0.1, 0.3, 1.5, 3 and 10 mg/kg. Peripheral TCRbeta sequencing was intended to test whether TCR sequence diversity was altered and clonal T-cell expansion was caused by ivuxolimab. In the dose-escalation cohort, 82.7% of patients were male, and the mean age was about 55 years, with a range of 23 to 79. Of the approximately 53 patients in dose escalation, some 19 had hepatocellular carcinoma, roughly 15 had melanoma, 9 had renal cell carcinoma and 9 had head and neck cancer. Paper-wide results and their limitations: The antigen specificity of the clonally expanded peripheral T cells was not determined. In partial responders in the 0.1-3.0 mg/kg groups, normalized peripheral clonal expansion was found to be among the lowest, especially among CD8+ T cells. At doses of 0.1 to 3.0 mg/kg, clonal expansion of both CD4+ and CD8+ T cells in blood was seen between baseline and week 6. Low levels of normalized T-cell clonal expansion were also shown by some nonresponding patients. After ivuxolimab, expanded clones were on average more numerous among CD8+ T cells than among CD4+ T cells.

The trial excluded patients who had a history of autoimmune disease or who were on systemic immunosuppression. In every dose cohort, peripheral blood was drawn for TCR sequencing at baseline, cycle 4 day 1, and cycle 7 day 1. Samples came from an open-label, multicenter, first-in-human phase I dose-escalation trial of ivuxolimab. Adults with locally advanced or metastatic melanoma, renal cell carcinoma, hepatocellular carcinoma or head and neck squamous cell carcinoma were enrolled in the trial. Before TCR sequencing, CD4+ T cells and CD8+ T cells from peripheral blood were sorted into separate populations. As concerns this clone: It lacks a known antigen. No base qualities exist here, and no much larger clone lies one base off it.

The junction shows trimming of 1 base on V and 2 bases on J, plus 8 bases between the germline ends. From the cysteine up to the phenylalanine, the CDR3 has a length of 13 residues. The CDR3 DNA has 39 bases and is translated from base 1. Via the germline V gene, CDR1 is SQVTM and CDR2 ANQGSEA. To sequence the TCRbeta CDR3 region, genomic DNA was isolated from the sorted cells. TCRbeta CDR3 regions were sequenced using the immunoSEQ Assay. The source is immuneACCESS, and TCRdb retained only in-frame sequences with V and J called. Part of the clones is not carried over; for the studies checked, unresolved V genes explain less than half of this, and the remainder is unexplained. This sample holds around 65,000 clones; more than 85% were observed only once. Under 0.35% of the sample comes from the top ten.

The rearranged segments are TRBV29-1 and TRBJ1-2; no confident D gene assignment can be made. Material: CD4+ or CD8+ T cells sorted from blood, obtained in a trial of the OX40 agonist ivuxolimab. This sequence originates from an adult with an advanced solid tumor such as melanoma, head and neck, liver or kidney cancer. DNA sequence: TGCAGCGTTGAAGTATCTAACAACTATGGCTACACCTTC. This gives the protein CSVEVSNNYGYTF.